This TCR beta chain was captured by sequencing in a study of regulatory T cells. Germline CDR1 SGHRS, CDR2 YFSETQ. The CDR3 extends over 15 amino acids. This clone was found a few times. Its cognate antigen is unknown. Regulatory (CD25-high CD127-low) and conventional (CD25-low CD127-high) CD4+ T cells were sorted separately. Whole-study results and caveats: Patient repertoires had restricted TRB V-J pairs and skewed V and J usage, most in Tregs. In CD3G-deficient patients, conventional CD4+ T cells were enriched for hydrophobic CDR3 residues at positions 6 and 7.

Amplification used 52 TRBV primers and 13 TRBJ primers. Using immunoSEQ multiplex PCR, the repertoire was profiled, and TCRdb retains in-frame clones only, with some absent. The data contain 20,000 to 25,000 clones, approximately 91% of them singletons. The chain couples TRBV5-1 to TRBJ2-5; TRBD1 aligns across 10 bases. The DNA end is a closer match to TRBJ2-7, so the J assignment may be wrong. This sequence was found in a child aged 5 to 17 with CD3G deficiency. Input material: conventional CD4+ T cells sorted from blood. The CDR3 reads CASSTGSTGGNEQYF. The CDR3, as DNA: TGCGCCAGCAGCACGGGATCGACAGGGGGCAACGAGCAGTACTTC.